This TCR beta chain came from a study of Graves' ophthalmopathy and Graves' hyperthyroidism. Study summary: The authors collected peripheral blood at initial diagnosis, before any treatment.

Diagnosis was based on clinical symptoms, serum thyroxine, TRAb, thyroid ultrasound and orbital computed tomography. Sampling under 12 ml of fresh peripheral blood provided the PBMCs. The sequenced template was RNA, covering the TCR beta CDR3 region. The first round was an RT-PCR with HTBI primers, and the second round was a multiplex PCR. TCRdb processed the multiplex PCR reads anew with MiXCR; each CDR3 protein has one entry. In the table there are roughly 220,000 distinct CDR3 sequences, 40% to 50% of which are singletons. The table lists this clonotype with a few counts. This TCR was recovered from an adult man with Graves' ophthalmopathy. Sequencing input: peripheral blood.

The CDR3 sequence: CASSHQEISYEQYF. The CDR3 DNA sequence: TGTGCCAGCAGCCATCAGGAGATCTCCTACGAGCAGTACTTC. The V call is TRBV9, the J call TRBJ2-7; D remains unclear. Germline CDR1 reads SGDLS; CDR2 reads YYNGEE. This CDR3 is built from 14 residues. V was clipped by 4 bases and J by 0 bases, with 11 bases between them.